The 26 T cell receptor beta chains in this list originate from one sample, sequenced in a study of blood T cell repertoires in COVID-19 (TCRdb year 2020). Receptor libraries were prepared by the immunoSEQ multiplex PCR assay. TCRdb limited this immuneACCESS table to in-frame rearrangements with V and J called. A share of clones is missing; checked studies link under half to unresolved V genes, and the rest is unexplained. For this sample there are 140,000 to 150,000 clones; around 90% appear just once. Roughly 1.6% of the sample is taken by the ten largest. The material sequenced was peripheral blood. These receptors originate from a woman aged 45-60 years with acute or convalescent COVID-19.

V usage is TRBV28 and J usage is TRBJ1-5, with D possibly TRBD1 on 5 matching bases. The CDR3 has 17 amino acids. Looked up from germline, CDR1 is MDHEN and CDR2 is SYDVKM. Between the trimmed V and J ends, which lost 4 bases and 0 bases, there was a span of 16 bases. As DNA, the CDR3 is TGTGCCAGCAGTTCCGACCCCAGGGCCCTTAGCAATCAGCCCCAGCATTTT. Protein product: CASSSDPRALSNQPQHF.

The chain couples TRBV7-8 to TRBJ2-2; TRBD2 matches 9 bases. Germline V CDR1 and CDR2: SGHVS, FQNEAQ. Losses at the gene ends were 5 bases for V and 0 bases for J; bases not matched to a gene: 10. The CDR3 contains 18 residues. The CDR3 sequence is CASSPSQGGRANTGELFF. The CDR3 DNA reads TGTGCCAGCAGCCCTTCCCAAGGCGGGAGGGCGAACACCGGGGAGCTGTTTTTT.

The V gene is TRBV18, the J gene TRBJ2-1; the D gene is possibly TRBD2 (6 bases). CDR1 KGHSH and CDR2 LQKENI come from the germline V gene. This CDR3 region has 15 residues. V was trimmed by 3 bases and J by 6 bases, leaving 15 bases between them. In DNA, the CDR3 is TGTGCCAGCTCACCGCCGGGACTGGGCTCCAATGAGCAGTTCTTC. As protein: CASSPPGLGSNEQFF.

The chain carries TRBV18 and TRBJ1-1, with D tentatively TRBD1 (6 bases). This CDR3 has 14 residues. Germline-derived CDR1 and CDR2 are KGHSH and LQKENI. V shed 3 bases and J shed 3 bases, with 11 bases lying between them. CDR3 protein: CASSPDSSYTEAFF. In DNA, the CDR3 is TGTGCCAGCTCACCGGACAGTTCTTACACTGAAGCTTTCTTT.

The CDR3 DNA reads as TGTGCCAGCAGCTTAGATAGACTAGCGGGGCCCTACGAGCAGTACTTC. Translation: CASSLDRLAGPYEQYF. The chain is built from TRBV7-3 and TRBJ2-7, with 11 nucleotides matching TRBD2. The V gene end was trimmed by 2 bases and the J gene end by 2 bases; junction bases not matched to a gene: 5. The CDR3 is 16 amino acids. CDR1 and CDR2 from the germline V gene are SGHTA and FQGTGA. The whole variable domain, remainder taken from reference TRBV7-3 and TRBJ2-7, is GAGVSQTPSNKVTEKGKYVELRCDPISGHTALYWYRQSLGQGPEFLIYFQGTGAADDSGLPNDRFFAVRPEGSVSTLKIQRTERGDSAVYLCASSLDRLAGPYEQYFGPGTRLTVT.

The chain links TRBV5-1 to TRBJ1-5; 8 bases map to TRBD1. Per germline, CDR1 SGHRS and CDR2 YFSETQ. The CDR3 extends over 16 amino acids. V lost 0 bases and J lost 3; bases outside the gene matches: 5. CDR3 DNA: TGCGCCAGCAGCTTGGAGGGCAGGGGGCCCAATCAGCCCCAGCATTTT. Protein product: CASSLEGRGPNQPQHF. Drawing the rest from reference TRBV5-1 and TRBJ1-5, the complete variable domain is KAGVTQTPRYLIKTRGQQVTLSCSPISGHRSVSWYQQTPGQGLQFLFEYFSETQRNKGNFPGRFSGRQFSNSRSEMNVSTLELGDSALYLCASSLEGRGPNQPQHFGDGTRLSIL.

V is TRBV28 and J is TRBJ1-6, with D possibly TRBD1 on 5 matching bases. CDR3 size: 15 residues. CDR1 is MDHEN, CDR2 SYDVKM, per germline. V was pared by 2 bases and J by 8 bases, with 13 bases between. In DNA form, the CDR3 reads TGTGCCAGCAGTTTACTCGGCAGGGTAGATTCACCCCTCCACTTT. Encoded protein: CASSLLGRVDSPLHF.

The genes are TRBV5-1 and TRBJ1-4, with D unresolved. This CDR3 comprises 16 residues. V was pared by 4 bases and J by 0 bases, with 13 bases between. CDR1 and CDR2 (germline): SGHRS, YFSETQ. CDR3 loop: CASSPFAGTTNEKLFF. The CDR3 nucleotides are TGCGCCAGCAGCCCGTTTGCAGGAACAACTAATGAAAAACTGTTTTTT.

CDR3 DNA: TGTGCCAGCTCAGGACAGGGACAACCCACCGGGGAGCTGTTTTTT. Translation gives CASSGQGQPTGELFF. The chain uses TRBV18 and TRBJ2-2; 8 bases match TRBD1. The CDR3 covers 15 residues. Germline CDR1 reads KGHSH; CDR2 reads LQKENI. The V segment lost 5 bases and the J segment 4 bases; nucleotides outside the gene matches: 6.

V and J are TRBV15 and TRBJ2-1; 7 bases match TRBD1. CDR3 length: 16 residues. The J segment lost 4 bases and the V segment lost 0 bases, leaving 6 bases of the junction unmatched. The germline CDR1 and CDR2 sequences are LNHNV and YYDKDF (reference sequence). The CDR3 region is CATSREGGTAYNEQFF. CDR3 nucleotide sequence: TGTGCCACCAGCAGAGAGGGTGGGACAGCTTACAATGAGCAGTTCTTC. Full variable domain (outside the CDR3, taken from reference TRBV15 and TRBJ2-1): DAMVIQNPRYQVTQFGKPVTLSCSQTLNHNVMYWYQQKSSQAPKLLFHYYDKDFNNEADTPDNFQSRRPNTSFCFLDIRSPGLGDTAMYLCATSREGGTAYNEQFFGPGTRLTVL.

The V and J genes are TRBV5-4 and TRBJ2-2; 8 positions match TRBD2. CDR3 length equals 17 residues. V lost 6 bases and J lost 3; bases outside the gene matches: 13. CDR1 and CDR2 (germline): SGHNT, YYREEE (reference sequence). CDR3 DNA sequence: TGTGCCAGCACCCCAAGTTTAGGAGCGGGGGACACCGGGGAGCTGTTTTTT. Protein product: CASTPSLGAGDTGELFF.

This rearrangement joins TRBV7-9 to TRBJ2-6; 8 positions match TRBD2. CDR1 and CDR2 from the germline V gene are SEHNR and FQNEAQ (reference sequence). The CDR3 contains 16 residues. Trimming removed 5 bases from V and 0 bases from J; junction bases left unmatched: 3. CDR3 in amino acids: CASSRGGYSGANVLTF. The CDR3 DNA reads TGTGCCAGCAGCCGGGGGGGCTACTCTGGGGCCAACGTCCTGACTTTC. Complete variable domain (other parts from reference TRBV7-9 and TRBJ2-6): DTGVSQNPRHKITKRGQNVTFRCDPISEHNRLYWYRQTLGQGPEFLTYFQNEAQLEKSRLLSDRFSAERPKGSFSTLEIQRTEQGDSAMYLCASSRGGYSGANVLTFGAGSRLTVL.

The CDR3 loop is CASRGLAGAYTDTQYF. As DNA, the CDR3 is TGTGCCAGTAGGGGACTAGCGGGGGCCTACACAGATACGCAGTATTTT. This chain connects TRBV19 to TRBJ2-3; TRBD2 matches at 14 bases. Germline CDR1 reads LNHDA; CDR2 reads SQIVND (reference sequence). The CDR3 has 16 amino acids. V gave up 6 bases and J gave up 2 bases; unmatched junction bases: 4. Full variable domain (remainder filled in from reference TRBV19 and TRBJ2-3): DGGITQSPKYLFRKEGQNVTLSCEQNLNHDAMYWYRQDPGQGLRLIYYSQIVNDFQKGDIAEGYSVSREKKESFPLTVTSAQKNPTAFYLCASRGLAGAYTDTQYFGPGTRLTVL.

The gene calls are TRBV24-1 and TRBJ2-3, with 11 bases aligning to TRBD2. Losses at the gene ends were 3 bases for V and 2 bases for J; bases not matched to a gene: 3. Germline V lookup: CDR1 KGHDR, CDR2 SFDVKD. The CDR3 consists of 16 residues. CDR3: CATSDPGLADTDTQYF. The CDR3 DNA reads as TGTGCCACCAGTGATCCGGGACTAGCGGACACAGATACGCAGTATTTT.

In this sample, this clone turned up once. J is TRBJ2-3 and V is TRBV10-3; 9 bases map to TRBD2. CDR3 size: 16 residues. Germline V gene data show CDR1 as ENHRY and CDR2 as SYGVKD. The V and J ends lost 0 bases and 2 bases, in that order; junction bases with no gene match: 3. The CDR3 bases are TGTGCCATCAGTGAGTCTAGCGGGGGCGTCACAGATACGCAGTATTTT. Amino acids: CAISESSGGVTDTQYF.

The chain couples TRBV4-1 to TRBJ1-3; no clear D. V was pared by 1 base and J by 2 bases, with 12 bases between. There are 16 residues in the CDR3. From germline, CDR1 is MGHRA and CDR2 YSYEKL. Written as DNA, the CDR3 is TGCGCCAGCAGCCAAGCATTTGCAGTTACTGGAAACACCATATATTTT. This codes for CASSQAFAVTGNTIYF.

The CDR3 loop is CASSPHGGETNEKLFF. The CDR3 coding sequence is TGTGCCAGCAGCCCTCACGGAGGGGAGACTAATGAAAAACTGTTTTTT. The genes are TRBV9 and TRBJ1-4; D is perhaps TRBD1 (5 bases). Germline V gene data show CDR1 as SGDLS and CDR2 as YYNGEE. The CDR3 runs to 16 residues. V gave up 4 bases and J gave up 2 bases, with 15 bases separating them.

This chain uses TRBV27 with TRBJ2-2; 10 bases align to TRBD1. This CDR3 has 15 residues. Germline V gives CDR1 MNHEY, CDR2 SMNVEV (reference sequence). The ends lost 5 bases at V and 6 bases at J; junction bases unmatched: 6. The chain's CDR3 is CASSPGTGVPGELFF. The DNA for the CDR3 is TGTGCCAGCAGTCCCGGGACAGGGGTGCCCGGGGAGCTGTTTTTT.

The V call is TRBV5-1, the J call TRBJ1-6; 8 bases align to TRBD1. V lost 4 bases to trimming and J lost 10 bases; unmatched junction nucleotides: 7. This CDR3 region has 14 residues. In germline, CDR1 is SGHRS, CDR2 YFSETQ. Here the CDR3 reads CASSDRGAESPLHF. In nucleotides, the CDR3 is TGCGCCAGCAGCGACAGGGGAGCGGAATCACCCCTCCACTTT.

This clone was seen ten or more times. The chain links TRBV7-2 to TRBJ1-2, with D tentatively TRBD1 (6 bases). Germline CDR1 SGHTA, CDR2 FQGNSA. The CDR3 has 14 amino acids. V dropped 7 bases and J dropped 3 bases, with 15 bases sitting between them. CDR3: CASTGGPRDYGYTF. CDR3 bases: TGTGCCAGCACCGGGGGGCCCAGGGACTATGGCTACACCTTC.

The CDR3 sequence: CSAGGETEAFF. CDR3 sequence (DNA): TGCAGCGCCGGGGGGGAAACTGAAGCTTTCTTT. J is TRBJ1-1 and V is TRBV29-1, with D perhaps TRBD1 (5 bases). The V end lost 7 bases, the J end lost 5 bases, and 11 bases lay between the germline ends. Germline V gives CDR1 SQVTM, CDR2 ANQGSEA. CDR3 length equals 11 residues.

The chain carries TRBV19 and TRBJ2-5, with D perhaps matching TRBD1 (6 bases). The CDR3 sequence is 14 residues long. V lost 4 bases and J lost 5, with 14 bases in between. The germline V gene has CDR1 LNHDA and CDR2 SQIVND (reference sequence). The DNA of the CDR3 is TGTGCCAGTAGTACCCTGGACAGTAGGGAGACCCAGTACTTC. Protein product: CASSTLDSRETQYF.

The chain carries TRBV28 and TRBJ2-7, with D perhaps TRBD1 (7 bases). Germline V lookup: CDR1 MDHEN, CDR2 SYDVKM. V shed 2 bases and J shed 3 bases, with 11 bases lying between them. The CDR3 length is 14 residues. CDR3: CASSLQGGVYEQYF. The CDR3 nucleotides read TGTGCCAGCAGTTTACAGGGGGGAGTCTACGAGCAGTACTTC. The variable domain in full, completed from reference TRBV28 and TRBJ2-7, reads DVKVTQSSRYLVKRTGEKVFLECVQDMDHENMFWYRQDPGLGLRLIYFSYDVKMKEKGDIPEGYSVSREKKERFSLILESASTNQTSMYLCASSLQGGVYEQYFGPGTRLTVT.

The V and J genes are TRBV9 and TRBJ1-1; 10 bases are a match to TRBD1. There are 13 residues in the CDR3. Trimming at V came to 4 bases and at J to 10 bases, leaving 7 bases not matched to a gene. Germline V gene data show CDR1 as SGDLS and CDR2 as YYNGEE. CDR3 nucleotide sequence: TGTGCCAGCAGCTCCCGACAGGGGGCGAGAGCTTTCTTT. It translates to CASSSRQGARAFF. The full variable domain, its missing parts supplied by reference TRBV9 and TRBJ1-1, is DSGVTQTPKHLITATGQRVTLRCSPRSGDLSVYWYQQSLDQGLQFLIQYYNGEERAKGNILERFSAQQFPDLHSELNLSSLELGDSALYFCASSSRQGARAFFGQGTRLTVV.

This chain joins TRBV9 and TRBJ2-1, with 10 positions matching TRBD2. CDR3 length: 16 amino acids. Germline CDR1 reads SGDLS; CDR2 reads YYNGEE. The trim removed 0 bases at V and 4 bases at J, leaving 4 bases unmatched. This chain's CDR3 is CASSVGLAGVYNEQFF. CDR3 DNA: TGTGCCAGCAGCGTAGGACTAGCGGGCGTTTACAATGAGCAGTTCTTC. Combining the CDR3 with reference TRBV9 and TRBJ2-1 gives the whole variable domain DSGVTQTPKHLITATGQRVTLRCSPRSGDLSVYWYQQSLDQGLQFLIQYYNGEERAKGNILERFSAQQFPDLHSELNLSSLELGDSALYFCASSVGLAGVYNEQFFGPGTRLTVL.

The chain has TRBV24-1 and TRBJ2-7; perhaps TRBD2 as D (5 bases). The germline CDR1 and CDR2 sequences are KGHDR and SFDVKD. With 5 bases removed from V and 5 bases from J, the gap between germline ends came to 12 bases. This CDR3 comprises 13 residues. In nucleotides, the CDR3 is TGTGCCACCAGTGCCGGGAACGGCGACGAGCAGTACTTC. This gives the protein CATSAGNGDEQYF.